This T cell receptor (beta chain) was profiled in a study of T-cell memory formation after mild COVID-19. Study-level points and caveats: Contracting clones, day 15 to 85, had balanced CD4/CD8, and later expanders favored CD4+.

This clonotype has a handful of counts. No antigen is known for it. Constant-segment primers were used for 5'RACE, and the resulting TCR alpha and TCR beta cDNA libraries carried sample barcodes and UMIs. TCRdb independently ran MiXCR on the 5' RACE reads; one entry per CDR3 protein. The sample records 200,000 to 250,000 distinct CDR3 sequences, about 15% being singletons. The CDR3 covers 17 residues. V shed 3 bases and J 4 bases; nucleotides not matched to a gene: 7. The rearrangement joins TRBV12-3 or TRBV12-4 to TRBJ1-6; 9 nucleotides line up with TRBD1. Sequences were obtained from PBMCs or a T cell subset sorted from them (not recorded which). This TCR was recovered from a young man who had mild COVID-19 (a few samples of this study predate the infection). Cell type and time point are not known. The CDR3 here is CASSFATGGGYNSPLHF. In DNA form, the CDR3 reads TGTGCCAGCAGTTTTGCGACAGGGGGGGGTTATAATTCACCCCTCCACTTT.